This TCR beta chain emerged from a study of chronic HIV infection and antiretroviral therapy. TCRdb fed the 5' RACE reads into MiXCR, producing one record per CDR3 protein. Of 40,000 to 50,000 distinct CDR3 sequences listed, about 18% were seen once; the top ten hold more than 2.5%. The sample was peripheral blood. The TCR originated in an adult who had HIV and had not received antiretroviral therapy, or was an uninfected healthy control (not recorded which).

The CDR3 nucleotides read TGCGCCAGCAGCTTGGGCTGGGGGAAATCCTACGAGCAGTACTTC. Amino acids: CASSLGWGKSYEQYF. The chain joins TRBV5-1 to TRBJ2-7, with D possibly being TRBD1 or TRBD2 (5 bases each). This CDR3 is 15 amino acids long. V lost 0 bases and J lost 1, with 11 bases in between. CDR1 is SGHRS and CDR2 is YFSETQ in the germline V gene.